This TCR beta chain was found in a study of blood T cell repertoires in COVID-19. Study background: Acute and convalescent COVID-19 specimens originated in the United States, Italy and Spain. The analysed material was cDNA or gDNA that came from T cells, B-cell-depleted T cells, or PBMCs.

Original handling: Counts of nucleated cells, estimated from reference gene primer amplification, were obtained. TCRdb keeps only in-frame clones here, not all; method: immunoSEQ multiplex PCR. V and J calls and clone size are copied from that table; D and trimming were computed from the DNA. Among 200,000 to 300,000 clones, 84% were seen once, and the ten largest hold 4.2%. Sequenced sample: peripheral blood. The clonotype was recovered from a man aged 60 to 75 with acute or convalescent COVID-19.

As DNA, the CDR3 is TGTGCCAGCAGTTTATTAGGGGGCAGTTACAATCAGCCCCAGCATTTT. Amino acid sequence: CASSLLGGSYNQPQHF. The chain combines TRBV27 with TRBJ1-5, with TRBD1 identical over 7 bases. Germline values: CDR1 MNHEY, CDR2 SMNVEV (reference sequence). J lost 3 bases, V lost 1 base, and 6 bases had no gene match. The CDR3 consists of 16 residues.